This T cell receptor beta chain was captured by sequencing in a study of regulatory T cells in long-lasting Graves disease. This clonotype appeared many times. Building the TCR beta libraries relied on iRepertoire HTBI primers, and CDR3 regions underwent Arm-PCR. TCRdb reprocessed the multiplex PCR reads with MiXCR, giving one entry per CDR3 protein. The data show 350,000 to 450,000 distinct CDR3 sequences, approximately 16% seen once. Time point in this sample: newly diagnosed GD, antithyroid drugs for less than 3 months. RNA from PBMCs was the source of the TCR library. The data also belong to a second study, concerning T cells in Graves' hyperthyroidism and ophthalmopathy.

Specimen: peripheral blood mononuclear cells (PBMCs), collected at new diagnosis, from a patient treated with antithyroid drugs. This TCR was sampled from a woman in her 40s with Graves disease.

CDR3 in amino acids: CASSSSGRTYEQYF. CDR3 bases: TGTGCCAGCAGCTCCAGCGGGAGGACCTACGAGCAGTACTTC. The J gene is TRBJ2-7, the V gene TRBV2, with 9 bases matching TRBD2. The J segment lost 2 bases and the V segment lost 6 bases, leaving 5 bases of the junction unmatched. The CDR3 covers 14 residues. Germline V gene lookup returns CDR1 SNHLY and CDR2 FYNNEI.